This T cell receptor beta chain is from a study of cytomegalovirus exposure and HLA in healthy donors. The CDR3 extends over 18 amino acids. V shed 1 base and J shed 4 bases, with 21 bases lying between them. Germline CDR1 reads SGDLS; CDR2 reads YYNGEE. The PCR had 60 Vbeta and 13 Jbeta primers. The method was immunoSEQ multiplex PCR; TCRdb's version includes in-frame clones alone and lacks a portion of them. Among 99,000 or so clones listed, roughly 13% were seen once. Study-wide results and caveats: Per a prior analysis, the majority of TCR beta V segments were productive roughly 90% or roughly 30% of the time.

For this clone: The antigen is unknown.

The TCR comes from a man aged 35 to 55 in good health and CMV-seropositive. The sample comprised PBMCs. This chain joins TRBV9 and TRBJ2-1, with a weak D call TRBD2 (6 bases). CDR3 DNA: TGTGCCAGCAGCGTAATGGGCGGGGCTCTAGGGCGGTACAATGAGCAGTTCTTC. Amino acids: CASSVMGGALGRYNEQFF.